This T cell receptor beta chain stems from a study of regulatory T cells in long-lasting Graves disease. The CDR3 consists of 15 residues. Trimming removed 6 bases at V and 0 bases at J, with 11 bases between. Germline assignment: CDR1 SNHLY and CDR2 FYNNEI. Time point given: newly diagnosed GD, antithyroid drugs for less than 3 months. The TCR library was made from RNA extracted from PBMCs. Arm-PCR with iRepertoire HTBI primers amplified the CDR3 regions for these TCR beta libraries. TCRdb processed the multiplex PCR reads anew with MiXCR; each CDR3 protein has one entry. The sample carries about 220,000 distinct CDR3 sequences, approximately 18% recorded once. This sample was shared with a second study, whose subject was T cells in Graves' hyperthyroidism and ophthalmopathy.

This chain connects TRBV2 to TRBJ1-4; D call uncertain. Source: peripheral blood mononuclear cells (PBMCs), taken at new diagnosis, from a patient treated with antithyroid drugs. The clonotype comes from a young woman with Graves disease. The CDR3 is CASSSAQSTNEKLFF. The CDR3 DNA is TGTGCCAGCAGCTCAGCACAGTCAACTAATGAAAAACTGTTTTTT.